A single sample is the source of the 30 T cell receptor beta chains below, sequenced in a study of tumor and adjacent non-tumor tissue in lung cancer. Three rounds of nested PCR, following a modified ARM-PCR protocol, produced the TCRbeta library. TCRdb analysed the multiplex PCR reads with MiXCR anew, one entry per CDR3 protein. The data hold some 120,000 distinct CDR3 sequences, with 66% observed a single time. This sample's RNA came from whole unsorted tissue. The sequencing input was lung tumor tissue. These TCRs come from a man aged 25 to 40 with non-small cell lung cancer.

The genes are TRBV6-2 or TRBV6-3 and TRBJ2-7; D is uncertain. Germline loops: CDR1 MNHEY, CDR2 SVGEGT. The length of the CDR3 is 13 residues. V was cut by 0 bases and J by 2 bases, with 5 bases left in between. The CDR3 sequence is CASSYSIAYEQYF. DNA for the CDR3: TGTGCCAGCAGTTACTCGATTGCCTACGAGCAGTACTTC.

As for this clonotype: Given a much more abundant clone one base away, this may be a read error. This chain links TRBV20-1 with TRBJ1-6; D ambiguous. CDR1 is DFQATT, CDR2 SNEGSKA, per germline (reference sequence). V lost 2 bases to trimming and J lost 8 bases, with 10 bases between them. This CDR3 has 13 residues. As DNA, the CDR3 is TGCAGTGCTAGAAGGTATGGGGATTCACCCCTCCACTTT. Translation: CSARRYGDSPLHF.

Remarks on this clonotype: The final CDR3 position lacks the conserved phenylalanine or tryptophan, pointing to a likely read error. This chain uses TRBV20-1 with TRBJ1-1; D is unclear. The germline V gene encodes CDR1 DFQATT and CDR2 SNEGSKA (reference sequence). V lost 6 bases and J 5 bases, leaving 13 bases between the germline ends. This CDR3 contains 12 residues. CDR3 coding DNA: TGCAGTGCCCACCCGGGTGGAACTGAAGCTTTCCAT. As protein: CSAHPGGTEAFH.

This clonotype was detected many times. The V and J genes are TRBV29-1 and TRBJ1-1; 11 bases agree with TRBD1. From germline, CDR1 is SQVTM and CDR2 ANQGSEA. V lost 4 bases, J lost 5 bases, and 9 bases stayed unmatched. The CDR3 length is 15 residues. DNA for the CDR3: TGCAGCGTTGCCGGGACAGGGGGAAGGAAGACTGAAGCTTTCTTT. It translates to CSVAGTGGRKTEAFF.

Of note for this clonotype: At one end the junction does not follow the germline gene, possibly because of a read error. J is TRBJ2-1 and V is TRBV11-3; D might be TRBD2 (5 bases). This CDR3 region has 13 residues. The V gene's germline CDR1 is SGHNT and CDR2 YENEEA. In DNA, the CDR3 is TGTGCCAGTAGCTTAGGGAGCTTCAATGAGCTGTCCTTC. It is translated as CASSLGSFNELSF. Full variable domain (remainder filled in from reference TRBV11-3 and TRBJ2-1): EAGVVQSPRYKIIEKKQPVAFWCNPISGHNTLYWYLQNLGQGPELLIRYENEEAVDDSQLPKDRFSAERLKGVDSTLKIQPAELGDSAVYLCASSLGSFNELSFGPGTRLTVL.

In the case of this clonotype: A read error may produce the germline difference seen at one junction end. The chain combines TRBV12-3 or TRBV12-4 with TRBJ2-7; TRBD2 aligns across 8 bases. The CDR3 totals 15 residues. The CDR3 sequence: CASTFRTGGRYEQYF. The CDR3 nucleotides are TGTGCCAGCACCTTCAGAACGGGAGGGCGCTACGAGCAATACTTC.

This chain joins TRBV2 and TRBJ2-5; perhaps TRBD2 as D (6 bases). CDR1 is SNHLY and CDR2 is FYNNEI in the germline V gene. V was cut by 4 bases and J by 2 bases, with 17 bases left in between. The CDR3 is 16 residues long. CDR3 DNA: TGTGCCAGCAGTGCTCTCGGGGGACTCGTACAAGAGACCCAGTACTTC. It encodes CASSALGGLVQETQYF.

Comment on this clonotype: A much larger clone differs from this one at a single base, so this may be a read error. This chain joins TRBV20-1 and TRBJ2-1; D is undetermined. The CDR3 has 15 residues. Germline values: CDR1 DFQATT, CDR2 SNEGSKA (reference sequence). CDR3 DNA: TGCAGTGCTAGAGATTTGGACCTTGACCACAATGAGCAGTTGTTC. Protein: CSARDLDLDHNEQLF.

V usage is TRBV20-1 and J usage is TRBJ2-1; 11 bases are a match to TRBD2. V was clipped by 6 bases and J by 8 bases; unmatched bases: 9. The CDR3 consists of 14 residues. The germline CDR1 and CDR2 sequences are DFQATT and SNEGSKA (reference sequence). The CDR3 DNA reads as TGCAGTGCCACTACTAGCGGGAGAAGATATGAGCAGTTCTTC. Amino acids: CSATTSGRRYEQFF.

This clonotype was found a few times. A single base separates this from a much larger clone, so it may be a read error. V gene TRBV10-3 combines with J gene TRBJ2-5; 7 bases line up with TRBD1. In germline, CDR1 is ENHRY, CDR2 SYGVKD. The CDR3 length is 17 residues. The CDR3 DNA follows: TGTGCCACCAGTGTGGAAGGGACAGTAGTTTCTTCGGAGACCCAGTACTTC. It specifies CATSVEGTVVSSETQYF.

This clonotype was detected only once. One end of the junction fails to match germline, which may point to a read error. The chain combines TRBV20-1 with TRBJ2-7, with unresolved D. CDR3 length equals 13 residues. Germline V gene data show CDR1 as DFQATT and CDR2 as SNEGSKA (reference sequence). The CDR3 coding sequence is TGCAGTGCCCTGGTCAGGACGACCTACGAGCAATACTTC. Translation: CSALVRTTYEQYF.

With respect to this clonotype: One end of the junction is discordant with germline, which a read error may explain. The chain is built from TRBV6-5 and TRBJ2-7; D is possibly TRBD1 (6 bases). CDR1 MNHEY and CDR2 SVGAGI come from the germline V gene. The CDR3 spans 17 residues. The CDR3 DNA sequence: TGTGTCAGCACCATGGGAGTTGGGACAAGGAACTCCTACGAGCACTACTTC. The encoded protein is CVSTMGVGTRNSYEHYF.

This chain connects TRBV18 to TRBJ1-2; 7 bases are a match to TRBD1. CDR3 length: 15 amino acids. The V gene's germline CDR1 is KGHSH and CDR2 LQKENI. V gave up 2 bases and J gave up 3 bases; unmatched junction bases: 6. This CDR3 is CASSPARGRDYGYTF. CDR3 DNA sequence: TGTGCCAGCTCACCAGCAAGGGGGCGGGACTATGGCTACACCTTC.

V is TRBV12-3 or TRBV12-4 and J is TRBJ2-5, with a weak D call TRBD1 (5 bases). The CDR3 loop spans 14 amino acids. V was pared by 4 bases and J by 3 bases, with 12 bases between. CDR3 residues: CASSSTIGEETQYF. The CDR3, as DNA: TGTGCCAGCAGTTCAACGATAGGGGAAGAGACCCAGTACTTC.

Regarding this clonotype: Relative to the germline gene, one junction end is altered; a read error may explain this. The chain employs TRBV6-5 and TRBJ1-2; no firm D call. The CDR3 totals 14 residues. Germline V CDR1 and CDR2: MNHEY, SVGAGI. This chain's CDR3 is CVSSRDPGSYGYTF. The CDR3 bases are TGTGTCAGCAGCCGAGATCCAGGATCCTATGGCTACACCTTC.

This clonotype has only a few counts. V usage is TRBV6-5 and J usage is TRBJ1-5, with TRBD1 as a possible D gene (5 bases). In germline, CDR1 is MNHEY, CDR2 SVGAGI. CDR3 length equals 14 residues. CDR3 sequence (DNA): TGTGTCAGTAGGGGACTTTATAGCAATCAGCCCCAGCATTTT. Its protein product is CVSRGLYSNQPQHF.

As concerns this clonotype: The junction departs from germline at one end; a sequencing error may be responsible. V usage is TRBV11-3 and J usage is TRBJ2-4; no clear D gene. The germline V gene encodes CDR1 SGHNT and CDR2 YENEEA. The CDR3 totals 14 residues. CDR3 region: CAISLRWNQNIQYF. DNA of the CDR3: TGTGCCATCAGCTTACGATGGAACCAAAACATTCAGTACTTC.

For this clonotype: A read error may explain this, as a much larger clone is one base away. The chain joins TRBV4-3 to TRBJ2-5; D gene uncertain. V lost 1 base, J lost 5 bases, and 11 bases lay in between. The CDR3 is made up of 14 amino acids. CDR1 and CDR2 (germline): LGHNA, YSLEER. CDR3 DNA: TGCGCCAGCAGCCAAGCAGTGGTCTGGGAGACCCAGTACTTC. Translated, it gives CASSQAVVWETQYF.

In regard to this clonotype: With a much larger clone just one base away, this may be a read error. The genes are TRBV20-1 and TRBJ2-7; 7 positions match TRBD1. J gave up 5 bases and V 8 bases, and 12 bases lay outside the gene matches. The length of the CDR3 is 13 residues. Germline CDR1 DFQATT, CDR2 SNEGSKA (reference sequence). CDR3 sequence: CSTTGQVNDEQYF. The CDR3 coding sequence is TGCAGTACTACCGGACAGGTCAATGACGAGCAGTACTTC.

As regards this clonotype: The junction and the germline gene differ at one end; a read error may be behind it. The chain couples TRBV29-1 to TRBJ2-7; perhaps D is TRBD1 or TRBD2 (5 bases each). The CDR3 extends over 12 amino acids. Germline CDR1 SQVTM, CDR2 ANQGSEA. CDR3 in DNA: TGCGGCGTGGGGGACCTGCTCTACGAGCAGTACTTC. Its protein is CGVGDLLYEQYF.

To note about this clonotype: This may be a read error, as it is one base from a much larger clone. The J gene is TRBJ1-5, the V gene TRBV4-2, with TRBD1 matching over 7 bases. Germline trimming cut 4 bases from V and 5 bases from J; bases unmatched to any gene: 5. CDR1 is LGHNA, CDR2 YNFKEQ, per germline. The CDR3 has 14 residues. CDR3 region: CASSRTTGDQPQHF. The CDR3 nucleotides are TGTGCCAGCAGCCGAACCACAGGGGATCAGCCCCAGCATTTT.

As regards this clonotype: A much larger clone sits a single nucleotide away, making a read error possible. The CDR3 sequence: CSATGRGQGDEQYF. CDR3 coding DNA: TGCAGTGCCACTGGGAGAGGGCAGGGCGACGAGCAGTACTTC. V is TRBV20-1 and J is TRBJ2-7; tentatively, D is TRBD1 or TRBD2 (5 bases each). The CDR3 runs 14 residues. From germline, CDR1 is DFQATT and CDR2 SNEGSKA (reference sequence). V lost 6 bases to trimming and J lost 5 bases, with 20 bases between them.

This clonotype was recorded at least ten times. The rearrangement links TRBV20-1 to TRBJ2-7; D may match TRBD1 or TRBD2 (6 bases each). The CDR3 is made up of 13 amino acids. The germline V and J ends were trimmed by 3 bases and 10 bases, with 19 bases remaining between them. The germline V gene encodes CDR1 DFQATT and CDR2 SNEGSKA (reference sequence). CDR3 in DNA: TGCAGTGCTAGTGCCGGGGGCCCCGGGGAACAGTACTTC. Translation gives CSASAGGPGEQYF.

This clonotype was seen only a few times. The CDR3 carries no conserved terminal phenylalanine or tryptophan, so it likely arises from a read error. The limits of the CDR3 on the DNA are not certain, so only TCRdb's listed CDR3 is given. The V gene is TRBV24-1, the J gene TRBJ2-1; whether TRBD2, the table's D call, matches the DNA was not checked. The germline gives CDR1 KGHDR, CDR2 SFDVKD. The CDR3 region is 16 residues in length, termini included. The CDR3 spells CATSDLGTSGGNEQSL.

As to this clonotype: The conserved phenylalanine or tryptophan is not found at the CDR3 terminus, so this likely reflects a read error. The chain joins TRBV6-1 to TRBJ2-3; tentatively, D is TRBD2 (6 bases). The germline CDR1 and CDR2 sequences are MNHNS and SASEGT. Trimming left V 6 bases short and J 0 bases short, with 10 bases between. CDR3 length: 14 amino acids. The CDR3 here is CASSLAGSTDTQYL. The CDR3 DNA follows: TGTGCCAGCAGCCTCGCGGGGAGCACAGATACGCAGTATTTA.

The V call is TRBV4-2, the J call TRBJ2-1, with TRBD1 matching over 9 bases. CDR1 and CDR2 (germline): LGHNA, YNFKEQ. Unmatched junction bases numbered 6, after V lost 3 bases and J lost 3 bases. The CDR3 covers 16 residues. The CDR3, as DNA: TGTGCCAGCAGCCATGACGCGGGACAGGGCTACAATGAGCAGTTCTTC. Protein product: CASSHDAGQGYNEQFF.

Notes on this clonotype: The conserved final phenylalanine or tryptophan is absent from the CDR3, which likely points to a read error. This sequence joins TRBV11-2 and TRBJ2-1, with 8 bases lining up with TRBD2. The CDR3 length is 18 residues. CDR1 SGHAT and CDR2 FQNNGV come from the germline V gene. The CDR3 DNA is TGTACTAGCAGCTTAGGTGCTAGCGGGTTTAGCTCCTACAATGAGCAGTTCTTA. As protein: CTSSLGASGFSSYNEQFL.

With respect to this clonotype: A much larger clone is a single base away; this may be a read error. The V call is TRBV20-1, the J call TRBJ2-1; TRBD2 agrees at 10 bases. Per germline, CDR1 DFQATT and CDR2 SNEGSKA (reference sequence). This CDR3 is built from 15 residues. Losses at the gene ends were 8 bases for V and 8 bases for J; bases not matched to a gene: 15. The CDR3 DNA reads TGCAGTTACGGAGGGCGCCTAGCGGGAGCCCATGAGCAGTTCTTC. Residues: CSYGGRLAGAHEQFF.

In regard to this clonotype: The missing conserved phenylalanine or tryptophan at the end of this CDR3 makes a read error likely. CDR3: CSARDISGGNAGELFL. CDR3 coding DNA: TGCAGTGCTAGAGATATTAGCGGGGGGAATGCCGGGGAGCTGTTTTTA. The V call is TRBV20-1, the J call TRBJ2-2; 10 bases are a match to TRBD2. This CDR3 comprises 16 residues. Losses at the gene ends were 0 bases for V and 6 bases for J; bases not matched to a gene: 7. CDR1 and CDR2 (germline): DFQATT, SNEGSKA (reference sequence).

This clonotype was seen a few times. The chain has TRBV5-5 and TRBJ1-1, with a tentative D call TRBD1 (6 bases). The CDR3 totals 16 residues. V was shortened by 0 bases and J by 1 base, with 13 bases between the two germline ends. Germline CDR1 is SGHKS and CDR2 is YYEKEE (reference sequence). This chain's CDR3 is CASSLAGGVANTEAFF. The CDR3, as DNA: TGTGCCAGCAGCTTGGCTGGGGGCGTAGCGAACACTGAAGCTTTCTTT.